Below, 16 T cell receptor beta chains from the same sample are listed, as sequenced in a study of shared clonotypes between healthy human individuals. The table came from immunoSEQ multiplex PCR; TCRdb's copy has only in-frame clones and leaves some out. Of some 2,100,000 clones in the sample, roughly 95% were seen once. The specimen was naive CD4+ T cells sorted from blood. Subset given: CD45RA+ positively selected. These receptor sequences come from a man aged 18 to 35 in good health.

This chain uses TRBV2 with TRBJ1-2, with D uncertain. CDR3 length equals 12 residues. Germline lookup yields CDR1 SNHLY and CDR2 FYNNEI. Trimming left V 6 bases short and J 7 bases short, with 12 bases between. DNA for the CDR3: TGTGCCAGCAGCGCTACCGCGGGTGGCTACACCTTC. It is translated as CASSATAGGYTF.

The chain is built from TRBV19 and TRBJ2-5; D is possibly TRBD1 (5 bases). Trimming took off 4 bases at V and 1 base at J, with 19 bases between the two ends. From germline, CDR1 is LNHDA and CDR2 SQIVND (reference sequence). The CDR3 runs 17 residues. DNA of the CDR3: TGTGCCAGTAGTACTGGGATGTTCTCAGGGCGCCAAGAGACCCAGTACTTC. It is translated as CASSTGMFSGRQETQYF. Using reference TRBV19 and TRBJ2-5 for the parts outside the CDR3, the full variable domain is DGGITQSPKYLFRKEGQNVTLSCEQNLNHDAMYWYRQDPGQGLRLIYYSQIVNDFQKGDIAEGYSVSREKKESFPLTVTSAQKNPTAFYLCASSTGMFSGRQETQYFGPGTRLLVL.

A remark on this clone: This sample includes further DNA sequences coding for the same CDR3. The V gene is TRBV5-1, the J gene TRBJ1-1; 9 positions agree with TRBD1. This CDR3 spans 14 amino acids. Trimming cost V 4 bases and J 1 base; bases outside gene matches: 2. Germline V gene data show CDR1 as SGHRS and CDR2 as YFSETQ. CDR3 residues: CASSVTGGNTEAFF. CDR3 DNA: TGCGCCAGCAGCGTGACAGGGGGGAACACTGAAGCTTTCTTT.

In DNA, the CDR3 is TGCGCCAGCAGCCCCTGGACAGGGCCCTACAATGAGCAGTTCTTC. Translating gives CASSPWTGPYNEQFF. The gene calls are TRBV4-1 and TRBJ2-1, with TRBD1 identical over 8 bases. This CDR3 comprises 15 residues. Germline assignment: CDR1 MGHRA and CDR2 YSYEKL. Losses at the gene ends were 4 bases for V and 2 bases for J; bases not matched to a gene: 4.

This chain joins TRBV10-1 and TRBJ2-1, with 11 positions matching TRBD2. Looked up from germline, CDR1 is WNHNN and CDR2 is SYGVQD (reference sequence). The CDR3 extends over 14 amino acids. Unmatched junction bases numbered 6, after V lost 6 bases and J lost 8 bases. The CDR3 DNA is TGCGCCAGCAGCCCGGGACTAGCGGCCCATGAGCAGTTCTTC. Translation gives CASSPGLAAHEQFF.

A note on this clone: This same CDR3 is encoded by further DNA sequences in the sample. As DNA, the CDR3 is TGTGCCAGCAGTTTAGGGGACAGGGGAAGTGGCTACACCTTC. It translates to CASSLGDRGSGYTF. The gene calls are TRBV28 and TRBJ1-2; 10 bases are a match to TRBD1. CDR1 is MDHEN, CDR2 SYDVKM, per germline. CDR3 length equals 14 residues. J lost 7 bases, V lost 2 bases, and 4 bases had no gene match.

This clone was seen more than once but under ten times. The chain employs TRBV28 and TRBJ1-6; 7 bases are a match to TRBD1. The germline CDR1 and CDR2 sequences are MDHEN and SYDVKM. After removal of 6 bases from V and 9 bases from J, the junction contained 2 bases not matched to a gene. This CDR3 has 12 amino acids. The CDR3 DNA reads TGTGCCAGCAGGACAGGGAGTTCACCCCTCCACTTT. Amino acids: CASRTGSSPLHF.

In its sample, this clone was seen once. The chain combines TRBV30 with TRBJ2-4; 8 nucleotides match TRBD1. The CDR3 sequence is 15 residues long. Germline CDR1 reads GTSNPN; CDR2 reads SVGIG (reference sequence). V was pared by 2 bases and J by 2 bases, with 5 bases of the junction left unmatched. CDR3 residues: CAWSTGGLTKNIQYF. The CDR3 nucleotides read TGTGCCTGGAGTACAGGGGGGTTAACCAAAAACATTCAGTACTTC.

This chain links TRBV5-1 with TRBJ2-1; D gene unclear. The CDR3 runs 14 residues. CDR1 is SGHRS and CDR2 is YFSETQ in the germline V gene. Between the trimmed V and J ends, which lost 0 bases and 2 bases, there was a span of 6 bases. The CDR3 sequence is CASSLGQAYNEQFF. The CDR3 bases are TGCGCCAGCAGCTTGGGACAAGCCTACAATGAGCAGTTCTTC.

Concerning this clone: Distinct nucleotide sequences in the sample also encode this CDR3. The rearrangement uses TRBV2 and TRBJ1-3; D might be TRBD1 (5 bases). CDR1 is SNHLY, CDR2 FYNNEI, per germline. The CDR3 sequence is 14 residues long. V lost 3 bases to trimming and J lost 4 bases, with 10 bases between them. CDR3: CASSDQGSGNTIYF. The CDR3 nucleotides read TGTGCCAGCAGTGATCAGGGATCCGGAAACACCATATATTTT.

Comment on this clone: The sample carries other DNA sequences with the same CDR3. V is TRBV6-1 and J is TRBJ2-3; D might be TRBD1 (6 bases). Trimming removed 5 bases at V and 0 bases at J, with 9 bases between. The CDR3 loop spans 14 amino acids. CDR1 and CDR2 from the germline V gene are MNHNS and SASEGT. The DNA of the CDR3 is TGTGCCAGCAGTAGGACAGCTAGCACAGATACGCAGTATTTT. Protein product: CASSRTASTDTQYF.

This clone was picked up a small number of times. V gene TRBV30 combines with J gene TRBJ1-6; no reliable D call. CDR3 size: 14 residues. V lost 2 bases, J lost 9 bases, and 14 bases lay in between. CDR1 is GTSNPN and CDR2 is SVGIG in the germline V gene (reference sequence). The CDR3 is CAWSKGRDGSPLHF. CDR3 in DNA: TGTGCCTGGAGTAAAGGGAGAGATGGTTCACCCCTCCACTTT.

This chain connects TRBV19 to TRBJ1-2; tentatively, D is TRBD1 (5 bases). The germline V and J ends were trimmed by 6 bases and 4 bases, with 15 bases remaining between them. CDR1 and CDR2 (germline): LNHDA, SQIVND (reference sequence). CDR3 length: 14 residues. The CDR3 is CASRPQGPSYGYTF. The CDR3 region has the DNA TGTGCCAGTAGACCCCAGGGTCCCAGCTATGGCTACACCTTC.

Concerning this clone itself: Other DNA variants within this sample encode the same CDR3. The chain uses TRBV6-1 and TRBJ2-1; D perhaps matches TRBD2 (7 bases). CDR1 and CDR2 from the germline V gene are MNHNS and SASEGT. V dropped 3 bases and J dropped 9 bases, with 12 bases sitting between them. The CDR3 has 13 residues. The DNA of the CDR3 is TGTGCCAGCAGTGACCAGGGAGGGGGTGAGCAGTTCTTC. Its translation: CASSDQGGGEQFF.

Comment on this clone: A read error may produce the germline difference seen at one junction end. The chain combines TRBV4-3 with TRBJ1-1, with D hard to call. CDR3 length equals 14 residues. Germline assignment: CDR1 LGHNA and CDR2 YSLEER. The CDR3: CASSQEDRGLPLVF. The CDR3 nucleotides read TGCGCCAGCAGCCAAGAAGACCGCGGACTCCCCCTGGTCTTT.

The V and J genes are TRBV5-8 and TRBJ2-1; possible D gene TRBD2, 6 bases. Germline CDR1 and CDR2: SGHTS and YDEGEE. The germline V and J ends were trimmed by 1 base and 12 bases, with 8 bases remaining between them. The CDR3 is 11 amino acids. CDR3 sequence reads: CASSLMGGQFF. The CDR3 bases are TGTGCCAGCAGCTTGATGGGAGGGCAGTTCTTC.